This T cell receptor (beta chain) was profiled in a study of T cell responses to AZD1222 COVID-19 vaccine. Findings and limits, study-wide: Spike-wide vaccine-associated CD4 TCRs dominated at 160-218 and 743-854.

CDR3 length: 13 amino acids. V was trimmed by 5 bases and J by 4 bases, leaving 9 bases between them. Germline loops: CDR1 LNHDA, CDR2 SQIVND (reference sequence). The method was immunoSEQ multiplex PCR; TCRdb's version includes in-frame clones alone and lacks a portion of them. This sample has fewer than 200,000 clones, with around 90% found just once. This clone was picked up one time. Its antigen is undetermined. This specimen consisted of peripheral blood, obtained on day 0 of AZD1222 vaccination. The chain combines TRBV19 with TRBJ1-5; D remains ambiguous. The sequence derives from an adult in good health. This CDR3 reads CASSPEGNQPQHF. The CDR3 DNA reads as TGTGCCAGTAGTCCGGAAGGGAATCAGCCCCAGCATTTT.